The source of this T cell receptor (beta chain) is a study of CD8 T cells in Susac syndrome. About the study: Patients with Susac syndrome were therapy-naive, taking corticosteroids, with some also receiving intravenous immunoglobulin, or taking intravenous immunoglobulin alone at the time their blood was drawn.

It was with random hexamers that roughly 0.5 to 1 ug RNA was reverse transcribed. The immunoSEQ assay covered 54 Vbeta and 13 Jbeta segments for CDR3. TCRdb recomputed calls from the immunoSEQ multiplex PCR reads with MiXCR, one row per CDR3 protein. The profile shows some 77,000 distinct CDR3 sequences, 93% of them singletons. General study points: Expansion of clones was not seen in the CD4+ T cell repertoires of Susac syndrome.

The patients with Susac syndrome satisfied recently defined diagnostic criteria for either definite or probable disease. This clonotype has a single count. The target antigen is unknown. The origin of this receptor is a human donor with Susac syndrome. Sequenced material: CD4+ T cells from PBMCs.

The CDR3 region is CATSRDQDTQYF. In DNA form, the CDR3 reads TGTGCCACCAGCAGAGATCAAGATACGCAGTATTTT. The chain carries TRBV15 and TRBJ2-3; D remains ambiguous. CDR1 is LNHNV and CDR2 is YYDKDF in the germline V gene (reference sequence). V lost 0 bases, J lost 5 bases, and 3 bases lay in between. The CDR3 loop spans 12 amino acids.